The present entry profiles one T cell receptor beta chain with its context. Germline CDR1 is SGDLS and CDR2 is YYNGEE. This CDR3 region has 15 residues. V dropped 3 bases and J dropped 7; count of bases not matched to a gene: 4. The repertoire was sequenced with immunoSEQ multiplex PCR; TCRdb's copy has only in-frame clones and lacks some. The sample has roughly 75,000 clones; approximately 77% are singletons. The entry originates in a study of blood T cell repertoires in COVID-19. The chain carries TRBV9 and TRBJ2-2, with 12 bases aligning to TRBD2. This TCR was recovered from a woman in her seventies with acute or convalescent COVID-19. Input material: peripheral blood. The CDR3 spells CASSGLAGVVGELFF. The CDR3 bases are TGTGCCAGCAGCGGACTAGCGGGAGTAGTCGGGGAGCTGTTTTTT.